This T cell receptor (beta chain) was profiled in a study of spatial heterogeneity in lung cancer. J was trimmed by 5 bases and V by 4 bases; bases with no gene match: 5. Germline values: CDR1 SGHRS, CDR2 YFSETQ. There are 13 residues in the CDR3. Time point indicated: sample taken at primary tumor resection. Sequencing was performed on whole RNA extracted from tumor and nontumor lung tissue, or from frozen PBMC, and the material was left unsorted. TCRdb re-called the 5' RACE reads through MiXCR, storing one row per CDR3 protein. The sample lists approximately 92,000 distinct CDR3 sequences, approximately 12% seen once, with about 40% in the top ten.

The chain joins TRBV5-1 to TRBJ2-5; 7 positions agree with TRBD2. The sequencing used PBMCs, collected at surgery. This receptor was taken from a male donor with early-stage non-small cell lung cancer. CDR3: CASSTGGGETQYF. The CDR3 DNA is TGCGCCAGCAGCACGGGGGGAGGCGAGACCCAGTACTTC.